Here is one TCR beta chain with its context. Amplification of the TCR beta CDR3 regions used RNA transcripts (as template). Second-round multiplex PCR came after first-round RT-PCR with HTBI primers. One entry per CDR3 protein results from TCRdb running MiXCR on the multiplex PCR reads. The sample includes about 370,000 distinct CDR3 sequences, 17% of them seen just once. The data derive from a study of Graves' ophthalmopathy and Graves' hyperthyroidism. Study in general: Sampling took place at initial diagnosis, with peripheral blood obtained before any treatment.

The CDR3 loop spans 12 amino acids. Germline-derived CDR1 and CDR2 are MDHEN and SYDVKM. Trimming cost V 8 bases and J 5 bases; bases outside gene matches: 2. The rearrangement joins TRBV28 to TRBJ2-5, with 10 positions matching TRBD2. This clonotype originated in an adult woman with stable Graves' hyperthyroidism. Sequencing used peripheral blood. This chain's CDR3 is CASGTSVETQYF. For the CDR3, the DNA is TGTGCCAGCGGGACTAGCGTCGAGACCCAGTACTTC.